This record covers a single TCR beta chain. No antigen is known for it. This record comes from a study of cytomegalovirus exposure and HLA in healthy donors. The study, taken as a whole, reports: TCR sequences were mostly rare, though some public TCRs occurred in many donors. Altogether, 150 to 200 TCR beta chains were recorded as cytomegalovirus-associated. In vitro, three CMV-associated chains proved specific for CMV antigens.

TCRdb's table, derived via immunoSEQ multiplex PCR, lists solely in-frame clones and lacks some. The sample has 200,000 to 250,000 clones; about 90% are singletons. The CDR3 has 12 amino acids. Trimming took off 0 bases at V and 7 bases at J, with 7 bases between the two ends. The germline gives CDR1 SGHRS, CDR2 YFSETQ. The donors were part of the validation cohort of roughly 110 subjects. That cohort was separate from the first cohort, which comprised 500 to 700 subjects. Sequencing used PBMCs. The genes are TRBV5-1 and TRBJ2-5; D is undetermined. The sequence came from a man between 18 and 29 years old in good health and CMV-seropositive. CDR3 coding DNA: TGCGCCAGCAGCTTGGTACCCGGGACCCAGTACTTC. Amino acids: CASSLVPGTQYF.